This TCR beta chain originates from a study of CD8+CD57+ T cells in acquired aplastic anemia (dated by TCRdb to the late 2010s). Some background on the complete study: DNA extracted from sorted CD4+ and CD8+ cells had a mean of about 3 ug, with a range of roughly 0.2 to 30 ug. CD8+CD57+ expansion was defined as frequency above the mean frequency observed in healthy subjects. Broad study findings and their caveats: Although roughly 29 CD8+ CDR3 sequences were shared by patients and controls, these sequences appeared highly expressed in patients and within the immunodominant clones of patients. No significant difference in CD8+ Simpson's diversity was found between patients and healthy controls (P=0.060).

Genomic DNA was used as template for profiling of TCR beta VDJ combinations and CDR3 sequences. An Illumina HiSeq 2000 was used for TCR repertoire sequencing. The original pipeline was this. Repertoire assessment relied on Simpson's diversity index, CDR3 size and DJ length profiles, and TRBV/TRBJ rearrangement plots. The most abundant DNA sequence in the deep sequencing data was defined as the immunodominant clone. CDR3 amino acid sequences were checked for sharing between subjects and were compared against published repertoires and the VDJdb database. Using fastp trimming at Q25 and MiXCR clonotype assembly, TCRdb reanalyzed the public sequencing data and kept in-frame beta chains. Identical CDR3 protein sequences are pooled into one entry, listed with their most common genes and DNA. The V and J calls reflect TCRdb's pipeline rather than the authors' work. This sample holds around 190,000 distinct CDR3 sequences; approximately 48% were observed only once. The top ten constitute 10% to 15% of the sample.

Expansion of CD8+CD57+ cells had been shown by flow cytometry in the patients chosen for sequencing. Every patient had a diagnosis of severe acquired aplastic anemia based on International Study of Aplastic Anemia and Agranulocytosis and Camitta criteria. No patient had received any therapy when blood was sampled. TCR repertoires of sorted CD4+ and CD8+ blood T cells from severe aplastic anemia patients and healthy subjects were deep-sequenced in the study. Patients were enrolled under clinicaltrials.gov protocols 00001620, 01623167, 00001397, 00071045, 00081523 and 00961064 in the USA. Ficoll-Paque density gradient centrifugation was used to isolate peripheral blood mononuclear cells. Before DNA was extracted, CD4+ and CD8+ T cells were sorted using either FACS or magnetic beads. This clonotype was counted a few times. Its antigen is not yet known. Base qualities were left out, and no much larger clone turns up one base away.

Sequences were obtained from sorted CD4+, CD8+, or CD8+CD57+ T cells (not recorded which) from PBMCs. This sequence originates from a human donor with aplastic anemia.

CDR3 loop: CASRDSVGEQYF. The DNA sequence is given as TGTGCCAGCAGAGACTCGGTGGGCGAGCAGTACTTC. Recombination linked TRBV28 to TRBJ2-7; the D gene is not confidently resolved. The trim is 6 bases for V and 6 bases for J, with a gap of 12 bases between the germline ends. From cysteine to phenylalanine, the CDR3 is 12 amino acids long. The CDR3 DNA has 36 bases and is translated from base 1. The germline V gene yields MDHEN for CDR1 and SYDVKM for CDR2.